The following is a T cell receptor (beta chain) sequence with its context. Its antigen is not identified. The data are from a study of blood T cells in healthy people across ages. Study-level points and caveats: Older individuals had lower TCR beta diversity per million T cells (the decline was roughly linear).

Collection of 9.5 to 10 milliliters of peripheral blood was performed for each donor. V gave up 10 bases and J gave up 1 base; unmatched junction bases: 15. This CDR3 has 17 residues. CDR1 MNHEY and CDR2 SMNVEV come from the germline V gene (reference sequence). Combining a sample-barcoded 5' primer with a J-beta primer mix, a second PCR ran for about 6 to 12 cycles. Each single sample gave us at least 2.5 million CDR3-containing paired-end reads. TCRdb called the 5' RACE reads again in MiXCR, with one record for every CDR3 protein. The data show 1,800,000 or so distinct CDR3 sequences, with about two fifths seen just once and 20% to 25% held by the top ten.

This sequence originates from a human donor in good health. The sequenced sample consisted of blood. The gene calls are TRBV27 and TRBJ2-4, with 8 positions matching TRBD2. In DNA form, the CDR3 reads TGTGCCACCCGAGGGGCTAGCGGGCAAAAGGCCAAAAACATTCAGTACTTC. As protein: CATRGASGQKAKNIQYF.